What follows is one T cell receptor (beta chain) and its context. Its target is unknown. This entry is derived from a study of CD8+CD57+ T cells in acquired aplastic anemia. Study at large: Sorted cells (CD4+ and CD8+) yielded DNA amounts that averaged roughly 3.2 ug.

According to the study, genomic DNA was the template for TCR beta VDJ and CDR3 profiling. TCRdb analysed the reads with MiXCR anew, one entry per CDR3 protein. The sample shows some 150,000 distinct CDR3 sequences, about two thirds of them seen only once. Points from the study as a whole: Patients shared about 30 CD8+ CDR3 sequences with controls.

Whoever was chosen for sequencing had shown CD8+CD57+ cell expansion by flow cytometry. A severe acquired aplastic anemia diagnosis applied to all patients. Patients had undergone no therapy by the time their blood was sampled. In germline, CDR1 is SGHRS, CDR2 YFSETQ. The CDR3 contains 14 residues. Trimming took off 7 bases at V and 0 bases at J, with 12 bases between the two ends. This sequence originates from a human donor with aplastic anemia. The chain uses TRBV5-1 and TRBJ2-3, with D possibly being TRBD2 (6 bases). The sequencing sample was made of sorted CD4+, CD8+, or CD8+CD57+ T cells (not recorded which) from PBMCs. CDR3 nucleotide sequence: TGCGCCAGCGCCGCGGGGCCCAGCACAGATACGCAGTATTTT. Its translation: CASAAGPSTDTQYF. Variable domain in full (rest from reference TRBV5-1 and TRBJ2-3): KAGVTQTPRYLIKTRGQQVTLSCSPISGHRSVSWYQQTPGQGLQFLFEYFSETQRNKGNFPGRFSGRQFSNSRSEMNVSTLELGDSALYLCASAAGPSTDTQYFGPGTRLTVL.